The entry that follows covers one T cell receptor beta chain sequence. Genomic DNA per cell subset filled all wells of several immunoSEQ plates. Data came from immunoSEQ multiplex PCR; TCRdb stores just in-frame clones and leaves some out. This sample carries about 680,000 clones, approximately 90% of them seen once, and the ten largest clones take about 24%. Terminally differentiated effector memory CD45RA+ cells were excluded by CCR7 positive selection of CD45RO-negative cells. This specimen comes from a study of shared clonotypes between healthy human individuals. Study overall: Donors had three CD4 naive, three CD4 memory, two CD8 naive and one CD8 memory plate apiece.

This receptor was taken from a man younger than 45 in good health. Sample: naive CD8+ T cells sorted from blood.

This CDR3 is CASTRTATYEQYF. CDR3 DNA sequence: TGTGCCAGCACCAGGACAGCCACCTACGAGCAGTACTTC. This chain connects TRBV2 to TRBJ2-7; D is possibly TRBD1 (6 bases). CDR1 and CDR2 (germline): SNHLY, FYNNEI. This CDR3 has 13 amino acids. Trimming removed 7 bases from V and 2 bases from J, with 12 bases in between.